The next 18 T cell receptor beta chains were all read from a single sample in a study of blood T cell repertoires in COVID-19. Sequenced by immunoSEQ multiplex PCR; TCRdb stores in-frame clones only, minus some. The sample carries under 75,000 clones, 65% to 80% recorded once. The sequenced sample was peripheral blood. Every receptor here comes from a woman in her 70s with acute or convalescent COVID-19.

V usage is TRBV28 and J usage is TRBJ2-7; the match to TRBD1 covers 9 bases. V shed 2 bases, J shed 5 bases, and the junction held 1 base outside the gene matches. The CDR3 covers 13 residues. The germline V gene has CDR1 MDHEN and CDR2 SYDVKM. This CDR3 reads CASSLRDRDEQYF. CDR3 DNA: TGTGCCAGCAGTTTACGGGACAGGGACGAGCAGTACTTC. The full variable domain, rest sourced from reference TRBV28 and TRBJ2-7, is DVKVTQSSRYLVKRTGEKVFLECVQDMDHENMFWYRQDPGLGLRLIYFSYDVKMKEKGDIPEGYSVSREKKERFSLILESASTNQTSMYLCASSLRDRDEQYFGPGTRLTVT.

This clone was detected a few times. The chain employs TRBV12-3 or TRBV12-4 and TRBJ1-1, with TRBD1 as a possible D gene (5 bases). The CDR3 spans 13 residues. Trimming pared 7 bases from V and 0 bases from J, leaving 9 bases between. The DNA for the CDR3 is TGTGCCAGCACCCCGACAGTGAACACTGAAGCTTTCTTT. It codes for CASTPTVNTEAFF.

The gene calls are TRBV19 and TRBJ2-1, with D hard to call. This CDR3 region has 15 residues. Germline CDR1 is LNHDA and CDR2 is SQIVND (reference sequence). V lost 5 bases to trimming and J lost 7 bases, with 18 bases between them. As DNA, the CDR3 is TGTGCCAGTAGTCCGAGAAGCCTTCTAGTGAATGAGCAGTTCTTC. Residues: CASSPRSLLVNEQFF. The whole variable domain, remainder taken from reference TRBV19 and TRBJ2-1, is DGGITQSPKYLFRKEGQNVTLSCEQNLNHDAMYWYRQDPGQGLRLIYYSQIVNDFQKGDIAEGYSVSREKKESFPLTVTSAQKNPTAFYLCASSPRSLLVNEQFFGPGTRLTVL.

The chain carries TRBV3-1 (or the pseudogene TRBV3-2) and TRBJ2-3, with 8 bases identical to TRBD2. V lost 1 base to trimming and J lost 6 bases; unmatched junction nucleotides: 6. Germline V gene sequence: CDR1 LGHDT, CDR2 YNNKEL (reference sequence). This CDR3 has 15 residues. CDR3 protein: CASSQGGLAGDTQYF. DNA of the CDR3: TGTGCCAGCAGCCAAGGTGGACTAGCAGGGGATACGCAGTATTTT.

This clone qualifies as medium-sized. The chain combines TRBV5-1 with TRBJ2-7; 11 bases are a match to TRBD1. Germline assignment: CDR1 SGHRS and CDR2 YFSETQ. The CDR3 runs 15 residues. Germline trimming cut 0 bases from V and 7 bases from J; bases unmatched to any gene: 6. The CDR3 sequence is CASSLDGQGAGEQYF. The CDR3 DNA follows: TGCGCCAGCAGCTTGGATGGACAGGGGGCAGGGGAGCAGTACTTC. The variable domain in full, completed from reference TRBV5-1 and TRBJ2-7, reads KAGVTQTPRYLIKTRGQQVTLSCSPISGHRSVSWYQQTPGQGLQFLFEYFSETQRNKGNFPGRFSGRQFSNSRSEMNVSTLELGDSALYLCASSLDGQGAGEQYFGPGTRLTVT.

The chain uses TRBV7-2 and TRBJ2-1; maybe TRBD2 (5 bases). Germline V gene data show CDR1 as SGHTA and CDR2 as FQGNSA. CDR3 length: 13 amino acids. V gave up 4 bases and J gave up 9 bases, with 13 bases separating them. In DNA form, the CDR3 reads TGTGCCAGCAGCTCGTCTAGGAGCGGTGAGCAGTTCTTC. Its protein is CASSSSRSGEQFF. The variable domain in full, completed from reference TRBV7-2 and TRBJ2-1, reads GAGVSQSPSNKVTEKGKDVELRCDPISGHTALYWYRQSLGQGLEFLIYFQGNSAPDKSGLPSDRFSAERTGGSVSTLTIQRTQQEDSAVYLCASSSSRSGEQFFGPGTRLTVL.

This clone appeared a single time. J is TRBJ2-5 and V is TRBV2; TRBD1 matches 8 bases. Looked up from germline, CDR1 is SNHLY and CDR2 is FYNNEI. CDR3 size: 14 residues. Trimming removed 6 bases from V and 0 bases from J; junction bases left unmatched: 3. Here the CDR3 reads CASSRGRNQETQYF. The CDR3 DNA reads TGTGCCAGCAGCAGGGGGCGGAACCAAGAGACCCAGTACTTC.

The chain employs TRBV19 and TRBJ1-5, with D possibly being TRBD1 (6 bases). V lost 4 bases, J lost 7 bases, and 14 bases lay in between. Germline V lookup: CDR1 LNHDA, CDR2 SQIVND (reference sequence). There are 14 residues in the CDR3. The CDR3 region is CASSTGTTTQPQHF. Written as DNA, the CDR3 is TGTGCCAGTAGTACCGGGACAACGACCCAGCCCCAGCATTTT.

The V and J genes are TRBV5-4 and TRBJ2-4, with a weak D call TRBD2 (5 bases). Germline assignment: CDR1 SGHNT and CDR2 YYREEE (reference sequence). V dropped 0 bases and J dropped 1 base, with 14 bases sitting between them. CDR3 length equals 17 residues. For the CDR3, the DNA is TGTGCCAGCAGCTTGGTAGCGACCCCCGGGGCCAAAAACATTCAGTACTTC. This translates into CASSLVATPGAKNIQYF.

The V call is TRBV5-8, the J call TRBJ2-4, with D perhaps matching TRBD2 (5 bases). V lost 0 bases and J lost 9, with 7 bases in between. Germline CDR1 reads SGHTS; CDR2 reads YDEGEE. The CDR3 is 12 amino acids. CDR3 in DNA: TGTGCCAGCAGCTTGGCTCGGGGCATTCAGTACTTC. Translated: CASSLARGIQYF.

The V call is TRBV5-6, the J call TRBJ1-2; D is unresolved. There are 12 residues in the CDR3. V dropped 0 bases and J dropped 3 bases, with 3 bases sitting between them. From germline, CDR1 is SGHDT and CDR2 YYEEEE. This CDR3 is CASSLADYGYTF. The CDR3 DNA is TGTGCCAGCAGCTTGGCTGACTATGGCTACACCTTC.

The genes are TRBV7-9 and TRBJ1-1, with a possible D match to TRBD1 (6 bases). The CDR3 length is 15 residues. The germline gives CDR1 SEHNR, CDR2 FQNEAQ (reference sequence). V lost 5 bases and J lost 2, with 15 bases in between. The CDR3 is CASSPPRGRNTEAFF. CDR3 nucleotide sequence: TGTGCCAGCAGCCCCCCCAGGGGAAGAAACACTGAAGCTTTCTTT.

In nucleotides, the CDR3 is TGTGCCAGCAGTCGACAGAGAGACTATGGCTACACCTTC. Translation gives CASSRQRDYGYTF. The V and J genes are TRBV27 and TRBJ1-2; weak D call: TRBD1 (5 bases). Germline CDR1 and CDR2: MNHEY and SMNVEV (reference sequence). Between the trimmed V and J ends, which lost 5 bases and 3 bases, there was a span of 10 bases. The CDR3 covers 13 residues.

This chain joins TRBV6-6 and TRBJ2-5; weak D call: TRBD2 (5 bases). The CDR3 contains 14 residues. Germline-derived CDR1 and CDR2 are MNHNY and SVGAGI (reference sequence). Trimming left V 3 bases short and J 2 bases short, with 10 bases between. CDR3 region: CASSYPGKQETQYF. CDR3 coding DNA: TGTGCCAGCAGTTATCCCGGGAAACAAGAGACCCAGTACTTC.

The chain uses TRBV6-1 and TRBJ1-6; 7 nucleotides agree with TRBD1. CDR1 and CDR2 from the germline V gene are MNHNS and SASEGT. V lost 6 bases to trimming and J lost 13 bases; unmatched junction nucleotides: 24. CDR3 size: 18 residues. CDR3 in amino acids: CASRETSTGSPPILPLHF. CDR3 sequence (DNA): TGTGCCAGCAGAGAAACTTCGACAGGGAGTCCCCCAATTTTGCCCCTCCACTTT.

The chain links TRBV12-5 to TRBJ1-3; D uncertain. V lost 2 bases and J 4 bases, leaving 3 bases between the germline ends. The CDR3 runs to 12 residues. Germline CDR1 is LGHNT and CDR2 is FRNRAP. The CDR3 bases are TGTGCTAGTGGTTTGACAGGAAACACCATATATTTT. It translates to CASGLTGNTIYF.

The chain uses TRBV2 and TRBJ1-6, with TRBD1 identical over 7 bases. CDR1 is SNHLY, CDR2 FYNNEI, per germline. The CDR3 totals 16 residues. J was trimmed by 8 bases and V by 1 base; bases with no gene match: 8. In nucleotides, the CDR3 is TGTGCCAGCAGTGAAGACCCAGGGGGATGGGATTCACCCCTCCACTTT. This translates into CASSEDPGGWDSPLHF.

V gene TRBV6-5 combines with J gene TRBJ2-3; 9 bases are a match to TRBD2. The trim removed 6 bases at V and 1 base at J, leaving 5 bases unmatched. Germline V gene data show CDR1 as MNHEY and CDR2 as SVGAGI. This CDR3 is built from 15 residues. CDR3: CASRAWTSGTDTQYF. CDR3 coding DNA: TGTGCCAGCAGGGCGTGGACTAGCGGCACAGATACGCAGTATTTT.